The sequence of this T cell receptor (beta chain) was determined in a study of cytomegalovirus exposure and HLA in healthy donors. Study findings and constraints: An Asian-associated ancestry cluster reportedly showed fewer N-insertions than the approximately 660-donor mean in a later analysis.

The PCR was carried out with 60 Vbeta primers and 13 Jbeta primers. Assay: immunoSEQ multiplex PCR; the TCRdb copy retains only in-frame clones and omits some. Of roughly 100,000 clones listed, around 85% are singletons. The CDR3 sequence is 16 residues long. V lost 5 bases, J lost 4 bases, and 18 bases lay in between. The germline V gene has CDR1 SGHRS and CDR2 YFSETQ. As to this clone: Its specificity is not known.

The rearrangement joins TRBV5-1 to TRBJ2-2, with D maybe TRBD2 (6 bases). Sequencing was carried out using PBMCs. The TCR comes from a man aged 30-40 years in good health and CMV-seropositive. The CDR3: CASSSPYGGATGELFF. CDR3 DNA: TGCGCCAGCAGTTCCCCGTATGGCGGGGCCACCGGGGAGCTGTTTTTT.